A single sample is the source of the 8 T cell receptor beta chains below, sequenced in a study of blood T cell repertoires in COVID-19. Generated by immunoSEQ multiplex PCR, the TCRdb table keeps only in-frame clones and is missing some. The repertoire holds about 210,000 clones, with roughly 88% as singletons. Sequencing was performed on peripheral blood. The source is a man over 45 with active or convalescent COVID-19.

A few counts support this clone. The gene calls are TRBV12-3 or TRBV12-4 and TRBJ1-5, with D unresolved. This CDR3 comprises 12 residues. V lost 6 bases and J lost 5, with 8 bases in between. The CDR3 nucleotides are TGTGCCAGCAGCCCCGGGGATCAGCCCCAGCATTTT. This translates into CASSPGDQPQHF.

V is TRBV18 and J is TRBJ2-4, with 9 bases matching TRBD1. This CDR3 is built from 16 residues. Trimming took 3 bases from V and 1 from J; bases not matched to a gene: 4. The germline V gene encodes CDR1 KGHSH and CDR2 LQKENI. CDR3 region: CASSPTGGTAKNIQYF. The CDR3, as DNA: TGTGCCAGCTCACCCACAGGGGGCACGGCCAAAAACATTCAGTACTTC.

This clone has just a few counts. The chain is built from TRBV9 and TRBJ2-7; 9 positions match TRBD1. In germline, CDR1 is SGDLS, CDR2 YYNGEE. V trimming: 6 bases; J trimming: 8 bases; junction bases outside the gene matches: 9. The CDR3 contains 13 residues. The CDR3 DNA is TGTGCCAGCACCCGAACCGGGACAGGGAAGCAGTACTTC. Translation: CASTRTGTGKQYF.

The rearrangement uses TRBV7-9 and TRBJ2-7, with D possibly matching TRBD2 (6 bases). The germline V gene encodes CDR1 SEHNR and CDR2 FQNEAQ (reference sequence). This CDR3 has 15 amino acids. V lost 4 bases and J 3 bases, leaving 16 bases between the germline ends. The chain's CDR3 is CASSSGRDLHYEQYF. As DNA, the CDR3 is TGTGCCAGCAGCTCGGGGCGGGACTTACACTACGAGCAGTACTTC.

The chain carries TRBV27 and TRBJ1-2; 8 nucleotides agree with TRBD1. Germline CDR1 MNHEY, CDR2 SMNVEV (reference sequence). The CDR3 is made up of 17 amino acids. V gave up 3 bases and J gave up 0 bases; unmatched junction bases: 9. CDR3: CASSFTSRTGSNYGYTF. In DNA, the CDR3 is TGTGCCAGCAGTTTCACGTCCCGGACAGGGTCTAACTATGGCTACACCTTC.

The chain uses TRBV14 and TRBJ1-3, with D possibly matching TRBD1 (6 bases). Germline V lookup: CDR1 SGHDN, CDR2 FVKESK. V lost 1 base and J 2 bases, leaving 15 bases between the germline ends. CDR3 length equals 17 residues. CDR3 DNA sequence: TGTGCCAGCAGCCAAGCCAGGGGCCGCTTGGCTGGAAACACCATATATTTT. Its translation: CASSQARGRLAGNTIYF. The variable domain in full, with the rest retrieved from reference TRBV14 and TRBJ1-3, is EAGVTQFPSHSVIEKGQTVTLRCDPISGHDNLYWYRRVMGKEIKFLLHFVKESKQDESGMPNNRFLAERTGGTYSTLKVQPAELEDSGVYFCASSQARGRLAGNTIYFGEGSWLTVV.

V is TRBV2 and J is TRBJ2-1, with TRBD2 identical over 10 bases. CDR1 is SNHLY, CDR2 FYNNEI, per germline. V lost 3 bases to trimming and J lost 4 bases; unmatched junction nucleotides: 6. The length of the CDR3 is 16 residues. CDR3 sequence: CASSELLAGRYNEQFF. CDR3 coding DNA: TGTGCCAGCAGTGAGCTACTAGCGGGAAGGTACAATGAGCAGTTCTTC. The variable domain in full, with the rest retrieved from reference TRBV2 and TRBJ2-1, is EPEVTQTPSHQVTQMGQEVILRCVPISNHLYFYWYRQILGQKVEFLVSFYNNEISEKSEIFDDQFSVERPDGSNFTLKIRSTKLEDSAMYFCASSELLAGRYNEQFFGPGTRLTVL.

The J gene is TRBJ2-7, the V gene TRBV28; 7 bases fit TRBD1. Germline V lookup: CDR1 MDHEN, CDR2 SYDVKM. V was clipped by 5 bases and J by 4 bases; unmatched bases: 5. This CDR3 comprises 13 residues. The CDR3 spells CASSRPGQYEQYF. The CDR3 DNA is TGTGCCAGCAGTCGGCCGGGACAGTACGAGCAGTACTTC.